This T cell receptor beta chain was sequenced in a study of blood T cell repertoires in COVID-19. Some clones are missing from TCRdb's copy, which holds only in-frame ones; the method was immunoSEQ multiplex PCR. Of some 130,000 clones listed, around nine tenths were seen once; the top ten hold over 10%. The specimen was peripheral blood. This clonotype originated in a woman in her 70s with COVID-19, enrolled during active disease.

Written as DNA, the CDR3 is TGCGCCAGCAGCACAGACAGGTACACTGAAGCTTTCTTT. Translating gives CASSTDRYTEAFF. The chain joins TRBV5-1 to TRBJ1-1; maybe TRBD1 (6 bases). The CDR3 has 13 residues. V shed 4 bases and J shed 3 bases, with 10 bases lying between them. Germline assignment: CDR1 SGHRS and CDR2 YFSETQ.